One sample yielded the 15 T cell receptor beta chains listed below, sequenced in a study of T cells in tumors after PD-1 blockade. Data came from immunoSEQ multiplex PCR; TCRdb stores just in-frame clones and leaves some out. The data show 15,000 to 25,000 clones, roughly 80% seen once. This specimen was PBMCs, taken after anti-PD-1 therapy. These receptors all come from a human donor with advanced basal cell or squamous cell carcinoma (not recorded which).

In DNA, the CDR3 is TGTGCCAGCAGCTTGTATGGCATTCAGTACTTC. Its translation: CASSLYGIQYF. V gene TRBV5-8 combines with J gene TRBJ2-4; no clear D gene. The CDR3 loop spans 11 amino acids. Between the trimmed V and J ends, which lost 1 base and 9 bases, there was a span of 5 bases. Germline V lookup: CDR1 SGHTS, CDR2 YDEGEE.

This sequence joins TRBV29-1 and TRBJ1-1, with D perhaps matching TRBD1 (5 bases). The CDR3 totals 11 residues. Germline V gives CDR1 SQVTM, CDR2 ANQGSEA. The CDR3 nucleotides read TGCGGGGGGTTGGGGAACACTGAAGCTTTCTTT. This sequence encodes CGGLGNTEAFF.

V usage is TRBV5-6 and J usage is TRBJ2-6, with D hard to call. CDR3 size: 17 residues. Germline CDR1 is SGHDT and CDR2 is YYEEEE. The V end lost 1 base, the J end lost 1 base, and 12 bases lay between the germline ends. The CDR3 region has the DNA TGTGCCAGCAGCTTGTCCCTCGGGCAGTCTGGGGCCAACGTCCTGACTTTC. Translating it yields CASSLSLGQSGANVLTF.

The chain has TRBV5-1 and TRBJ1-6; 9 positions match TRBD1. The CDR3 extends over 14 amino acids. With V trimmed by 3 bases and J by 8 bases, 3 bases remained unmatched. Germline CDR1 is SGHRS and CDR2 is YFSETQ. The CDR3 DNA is TGCGCCAGCAGCTCCGGGACAGGGCATTCACCCCTCCACTTT. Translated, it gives CASSSGTGHSPLHF.

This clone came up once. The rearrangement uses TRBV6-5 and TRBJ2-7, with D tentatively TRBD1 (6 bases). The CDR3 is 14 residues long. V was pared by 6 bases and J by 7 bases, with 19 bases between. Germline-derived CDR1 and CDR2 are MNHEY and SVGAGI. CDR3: CASSTGWGTREQYF. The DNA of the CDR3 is TGTGCCAGCAGCACAGGGTGGGGAACTCGGGAGCAGTACTTC.

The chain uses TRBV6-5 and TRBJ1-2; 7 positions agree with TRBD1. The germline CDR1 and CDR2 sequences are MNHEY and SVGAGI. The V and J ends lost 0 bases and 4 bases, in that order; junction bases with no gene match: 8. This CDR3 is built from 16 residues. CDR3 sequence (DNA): TGTGCCAGCAGTTACTCGAGGACAGGCGGGGGCTATGGCTACACCTTC. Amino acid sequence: CASSYSRTGGGYGYTF.

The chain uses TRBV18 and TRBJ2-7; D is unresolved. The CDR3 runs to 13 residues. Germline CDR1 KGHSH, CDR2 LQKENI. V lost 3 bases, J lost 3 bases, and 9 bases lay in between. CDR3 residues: CASSPANNYEQYF. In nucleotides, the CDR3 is TGTGCCAGCTCACCGGCGAATAACTACGAGCAGTACTTC.

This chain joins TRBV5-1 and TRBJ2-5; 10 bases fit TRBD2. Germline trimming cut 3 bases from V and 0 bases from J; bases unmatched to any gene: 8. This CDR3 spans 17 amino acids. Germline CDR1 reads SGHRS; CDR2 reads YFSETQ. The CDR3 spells CASSSLSGLANQETQYF. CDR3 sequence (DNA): TGCGCCAGCAGCTCTTTATCGGGACTAGCGAACCAAGAGACCCAGTACTTC.

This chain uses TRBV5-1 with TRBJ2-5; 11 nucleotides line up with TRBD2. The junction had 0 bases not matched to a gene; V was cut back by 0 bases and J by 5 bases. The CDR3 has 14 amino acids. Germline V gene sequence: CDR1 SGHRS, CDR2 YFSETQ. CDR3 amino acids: CASSLGTSGETQYF. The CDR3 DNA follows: TGCGCCAGCAGCTTGGGGACTAGCGGGGAGACCCAGTACTTC.

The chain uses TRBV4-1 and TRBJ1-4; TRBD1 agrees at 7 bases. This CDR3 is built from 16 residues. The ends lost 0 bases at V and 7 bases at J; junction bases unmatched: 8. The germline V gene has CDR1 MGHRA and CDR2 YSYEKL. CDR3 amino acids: CASSQERQGVVEKLFF. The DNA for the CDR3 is TGCGCCAGCAGCCAAGAACGTCAGGGGGTGGTTGAAAAACTGTTTTTT.

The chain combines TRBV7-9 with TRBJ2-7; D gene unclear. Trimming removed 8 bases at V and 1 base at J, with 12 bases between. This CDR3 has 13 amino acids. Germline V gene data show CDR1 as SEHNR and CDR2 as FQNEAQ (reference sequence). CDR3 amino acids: CASEVGQSYEQYF. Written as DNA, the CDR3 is TGTGCCAGCGAGGTTGGGCAGTCCTACGAGCAGTACTTC.

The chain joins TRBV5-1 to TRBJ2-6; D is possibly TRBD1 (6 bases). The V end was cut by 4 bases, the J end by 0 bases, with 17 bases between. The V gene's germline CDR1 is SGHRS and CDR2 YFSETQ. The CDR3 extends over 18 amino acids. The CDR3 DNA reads TGCGCCAGCAGCCCCGATGGACAGAAACACTCTGGGGCCAACGTCCTGACTTTC. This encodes CASSPDGQKHSGANVLTF.

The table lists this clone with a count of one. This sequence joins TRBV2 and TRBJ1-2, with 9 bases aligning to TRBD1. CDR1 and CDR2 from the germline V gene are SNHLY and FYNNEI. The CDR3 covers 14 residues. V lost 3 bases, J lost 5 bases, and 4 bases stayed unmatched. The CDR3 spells CASSEDRGFYGYTF. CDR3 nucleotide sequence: TGTGCCAGCAGTGAGGACAGGGGATTTTATGGCTACACCTTC.

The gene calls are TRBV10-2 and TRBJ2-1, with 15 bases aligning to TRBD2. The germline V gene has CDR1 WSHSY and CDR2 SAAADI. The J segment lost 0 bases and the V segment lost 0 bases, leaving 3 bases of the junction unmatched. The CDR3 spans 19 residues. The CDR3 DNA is TGCGCCAGCAGTGAGTCGAGGGGACTAGCGGGGGGCTCCTACAATGAGCAGTTCTTC. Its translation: CASSESRGLAGGSYNEQFF.

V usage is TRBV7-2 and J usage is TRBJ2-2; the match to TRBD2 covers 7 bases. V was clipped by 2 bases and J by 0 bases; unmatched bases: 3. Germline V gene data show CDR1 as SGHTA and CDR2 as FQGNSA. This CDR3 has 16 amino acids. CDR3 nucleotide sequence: TGTGCCAGCAGCTTACAGAGCGGGGCGAACACCGGGGAGCTGTTTTTT. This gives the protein CASSLQSGANTGELFF. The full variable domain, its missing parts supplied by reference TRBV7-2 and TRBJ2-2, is GAGVSQSPSNKVTEKGKDVELRCDPISGHTALYWYRQSLGQGLEFLIYFQGNSAPDKSGLPSDRFSAERTGGSVSTLTIQRTQQEDSAVYLCASSLQSGANTGELFFGEGSRLTVL.